The source of this T cell receptor (beta chain) is a study of OX40 agonist ivuxolimab in advanced cancers. The CDR3 totals 13 residues. Germline V CDR1 and CDR2: MGHRA, YSYEKL. V was trimmed by 4 bases and J by 5 bases, leaving 11 bases between them. Method: immunoSEQ multiplex PCR; TCRdb's copy keeps in-frame clones and lacks some. The sample consists of about 59,000 clones, 84% of them appearing once. This TCR was sampled from an adult with an advanced solid tumor such as melanoma, head and neck, liver or kidney cancer. The chain is built from TRBV4-1 and TRBJ2-5; D call uncertain. The source material was CD4+ or CD8+ T cells sorted from blood, sampled in a trial of the OX40 agonist ivuxolimab. CDR3 coding DNA: TGCGCCAGCAGCCTCAACCGCGTGGAGACCCAGTACTTC. The encoded protein is CASSLNRVETQYF.